These 3 T cell receptor beta chains were all obtained from the same sample, sequenced in a study of blood T cell repertoires in COVID-19. The table came from immunoSEQ multiplex PCR; TCRdb's copy has only in-frame clones and leaves some out. The table shows 200,000 to 300,000 clones, with around 88% occurring only once. Sequencing used peripheral blood. The receptors shown here come from an elderly man with acute or convalescent COVID-19.

The V gene is TRBV18, the J gene TRBJ2-7, with TRBD1 identical over 7 bases. The V gene end was trimmed by 1 base and the J gene end by 0 bases; junction bases not matched to a gene: 6. This CDR3 contains 16 residues. Germline-derived CDR1 and CDR2 are KGHSH and LQKENI. The CDR3 coding sequence is TGTGCCAGCTCACCACGTCAGGGGGATAGCTCCTACGAGCAGTACTTC. Its translation is CASSPRQGDSSYEQYF.

V gene TRBV19 combines with J gene TRBJ1-1; no definite D call. Germline V CDR1 and CDR2: LNHDA, SQIVND (reference sequence). The CDR3 loop spans 14 amino acids. The V and J ends lost 0 bases and 1 base respectively, with 6 bases between them. CDR3 protein: CASSIEGANTEAFF. CDR3 DNA sequence: TGTGCCAGTAGTATAGAAGGAGCGAACACTGAAGCTTTCTTT.

This clone was counted once. The chain joins TRBV6-6 to TRBJ1-3; the match to TRBD1 covers 8 bases. This CDR3 spans 15 amino acids. V gave up 6 bases and J gave up 3 bases; unmatched junction bases: 7. Germline CDR1 reads MNHNY; CDR2 reads SVGAGI (reference sequence). CDR3 region: CASRTGTGGGNTIYF. The DNA for the CDR3 is TGTGCCAGCAGGACGGGCACAGGGGGTGGAAACACCATATATTTT.